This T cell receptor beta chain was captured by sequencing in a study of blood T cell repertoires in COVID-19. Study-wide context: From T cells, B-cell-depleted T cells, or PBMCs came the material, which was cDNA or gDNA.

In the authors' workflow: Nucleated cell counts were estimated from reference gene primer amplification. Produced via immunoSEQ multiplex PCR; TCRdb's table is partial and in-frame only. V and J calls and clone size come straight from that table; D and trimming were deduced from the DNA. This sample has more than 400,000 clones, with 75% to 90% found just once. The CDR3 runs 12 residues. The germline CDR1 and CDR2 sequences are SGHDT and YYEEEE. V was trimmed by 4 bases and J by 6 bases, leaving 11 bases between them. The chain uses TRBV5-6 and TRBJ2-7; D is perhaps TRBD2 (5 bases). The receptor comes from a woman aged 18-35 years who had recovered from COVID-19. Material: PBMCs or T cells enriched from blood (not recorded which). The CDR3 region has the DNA TGTGCCAGCAGCACTAGTCTCCGCGAGCAGTACTTC. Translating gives CASSTSLREQYF.